The source of this T cell receptor (beta chain) is a study of tumor and adjacent non-tumor tissue in lung cancer. Worth noting for this clonotype: A read error may account for a junction end that differs from germline.

No cell sorting was done before RNA was extracted from the tissue. CDR1 is SQVTM and CDR2 is ANQGSEA in the germline V gene. The CDR3 loop spans 12 amino acids. A modified ARM-PCR protocol with three rounds of nested PCR amplified TCRbeta. Via MiXCR, TCRdb re-called the multiplex PCR reads, giving one row per CDR3 protein. The repertoire consists of around 200,000 distinct CDR3 sequences, with about 76% occurring once and the leading ten covering around 27%. The sequenced sample consisted of lung tumor tissue. This sequence joins TRBV29-1 and TRBJ1-3; D unclear. The clonotype comes from a man aged 55 to 69 with non-small cell lung cancer. CDR3 DNA: TGCTGCGTTGTAATCTCTGGAGACACCATATATTTT. Translating gives CCVVISGDTIYF. The variable domain in full, with the rest retrieved from reference TRBV29-1 and TRBJ1-3, is SAVISQKPSRDICQRGTSLTIQCQVDSQVTMMFWYRQQPGQSLTLIATANQGSEATYESGFVIDKFPISRPNLTFSTLTVSNMSPEDSSIYLCCVVISGDTIYFGEGSWLTVV.